A selection of T cell receptor beta chains follows, all from one sample in a study of cytomegalovirus exposure and HLA in healthy donors. Libraries were prepared by immunoSEQ multiplex PCR; TCRdb keeps only in-frame clonotypes and omits some of them. The repertoire holds 150,000 or so clones, 80% seen once, with approximately 6.7% in the top ten. Sequencing input: PBMCs. Receptor source: a male donor in good health and CMV-seropositive. The CDR3 runs from the conserved cysteine through the conserved F or W. The D gene is left open where the match is weak. Size values are once, few and many counts, or a class for expanded clones, and some rows have none.

abundance: .
v_gene: TRBV5-1
j_gene: TRBJ2-3
d_gene: TRBD2
CDR3aa: CASSLERTGGTDTQYF
CDR3nt: TGCGCCAGCAGCTTGGAACGGACGGGGGGGACAGATACGCAGTATTTT

abundance: .
v_gene: TRBV4-1
j_gene: TRBJ2-1
d_gene: TRBD2
CDR3aa: CASSKGLAELNEQFF
CDR3nt: TGCGCCAGCAGCAAAGGACTAGCGGAACTCAATGAGCAGTTCTTC

abundance: .
v_gene: TRBV30
j_gene: TRBJ2-1
d_gene: .
CDR3aa: CAWRPQGSSYNEQFF
CDR3nt: TGTGCCTGGAGGCCCCAGGGGAGCTCCTACAATGAGCAGTTCTTC

abundance: .
v_gene: TRBV27
j_gene: TRBJ1-1
d_gene: .
CDR3aa: CASWAWGQTEAFF
CDR3nt: TGTGCCAGCTGGGCCTGGGGGCAAACTGAAGCTTTCTTT

abundance: .
v_gene: TRBV27
j_gene: TRBJ2-6
d_gene: .
CDR3aa: CASSWSSGANVLTF
CDR3nt: TGTGCCAGCAGTTGGAGCTCTGGGGCCAACGTCCTGACTTTC

abundance: .
v_gene: TRBV7-6
j_gene: TRBJ2-5
d_gene: TRBD1
CDR3aa: CASSTWDRGLETQYF
CDR3nt: TGTGCCAGCAGCACTTGGGACAGGGGCCTCGAGACCCAGTACTTC

abundance: few
v_gene: TRBV7-3
j_gene: TRBJ2-1
d_gene: .
CDR3aa: CASSLTSEHFNEQFF
CDR3nt: TGTGCCAGCAGCTTAACTAGCGAACATTTCAATGAGCAGTTCTTC

abundance: .
v_gene: TRBV4-1
j_gene: TRBJ1-1
d_gene: .
CDR3aa: CASSQLPDRNAEAFF
CDR3nt: TGCGCCAGCAGCCAACTACCCGACAGGAACGCTGAAGCTTTCTTT

abundance: .
v_gene: TRBV19
j_gene: TRBJ2-4
d_gene: TRBD2
CDR3aa: CASSRLSLAGLAKNIQYF
CDR3nt: TGTGCCAGTAGTAGGCTTTCACTAGCGGGATTAGCCAAAAACATTCAGTACTTC

abundance: .
v_gene: TRBV5-1
j_gene: TRBJ1-2
d_gene: .
CDR3aa: CASSLISGGLDYGYTF
CDR3nt: TGCGCCAGCAGCTTGATAAGCGGGGGGCTCGACTATGGCTACACCTTC

abundance: .
v_gene: TRBV29-1
j_gene: TRBJ2-6
d_gene: TRBD1
CDR3aa: CSVVGTGNGSGANVLTF
CDR3nt: TGCAGCGTTGTGGGGACAGGGAATGGCTCTGGGGCCAACGTCCTGACTTTC

abundance: .
v_gene: TRBV28
j_gene: TRBJ1-5
d_gene: .
CDR3aa: CASSSLGNQPQHF
CDR3nt: TGTGCCAGCAGTTCCCTTGGCAATCAGCCCCAGCATTTT

abundance: .
v_gene: TRBV6-5
j_gene: TRBJ2-3
d_gene: TRBD2
CDR3aa: CASSYSSGRADTQYF
CDR3nt: TGTGCCAGCAGTTACTCTAGCGGGAGAGCAGATACGCAGTATTTT

abundance: .
v_gene: TRBV7-3
j_gene: TRBJ1-1
d_gene: TRBD1
CDR3aa: CASSLGQENTEAFF
CDR3nt: TGTGCCAGCAGCCTGGGACAGGAGAACACTGAAGCTTTCTTT

abundance: few
v_gene: TRBV11-3
j_gene: TRBJ1-2
d_gene: .
CDR3aa: CASSLEVGGLGYTF
CDR3nt: TGTGCCAGCAGCTTAGAGGTTGGAGGACTTGGCTACACCTTC

abundance: .
v_gene: TRBV19
j_gene: TRBJ2-7
d_gene: TRBD1
CDR3aa: CASTRPGGYEQYF
CDR3nt: TGTGCCAGTACCAGACCAGGGGGCTACGAGCAGTACTTC